What follows are 18 T cell receptor beta chains derived from one specimen sequenced in a study of cytomegalovirus exposure and HLA in healthy donors. Assay used: immunoSEQ multiplex PCR; TCRdb lists only in-frame clones, some missing. The table lists 230,000 or so clones, 85% to 90% of them singletons. Sequenced input: PBMCs. These receptors all come from a young woman in good health and CMV-seronegative.

This clone was recorded many times. The V and J genes are TRBV5-6 and TRBJ1-2; D is possibly TRBD1 (6 bases). CDR3 length: 13 amino acids. Germline V gene data show CDR1 as SGHDT and CDR2 as YYEEEE. V was trimmed by 5 bases and J by 5 bases, leaving 13 bases between them. In nucleotides, the CDR3 is TGTGCCAGCAGTCCTCAGGGGCGGTATGGCTACACCTTC. Its protein is CASSPQGRYGYTF.

The chain links TRBV6-5 to TRBJ2-2; 7 nucleotides match TRBD2. The V and J ends lost 10 bases and 5 bases, in that order; junction bases with no gene match: 13. Germline values: CDR1 MNHEY, CDR2 SVGAGI. This CDR3 is 15 amino acids long. The CDR3 here is CATRAGRVLTGELFF. The CDR3 nucleotides read TGTGCCACCCGGGCAGGGAGGGTGTTAACCGGGGAGCTGTTTTTT.

The sample holds one count of this clone. CDR3 nucleotide sequence: TGCGCCAGCAGCTTTCGGGAGGTCGTTAGCGGGGAGCTGTTTTTT. As protein: CASSFREVVSGELFF. The chain couples TRBV5-1 to TRBJ2-2; 7 bases fit TRBD2. Germline trimming cut 2 bases from V and 7 bases from J; bases unmatched to any gene: 8. The germline gives CDR1 SGHRS, CDR2 YFSETQ. CDR3 length: 15 amino acids.

The rearrangement links TRBV11-3 to TRBJ1-1, with D unresolved. The CDR3 is made up of 13 amino acids. CDR1 is SGHNT, CDR2 YENEEA, per germline. V lost 0 bases, J lost 5 bases, and 7 bases lay in between. This chain's CDR3 is CASSLDSRTEAFF. CDR3 nucleotides: TGTGCCAGCAGCTTAGATAGCCGGACTGAAGCTTTCTTT.

This sequence joins TRBV4-2 and TRBJ2-6; D unclear. The V and J ends lost 0 bases and 3 bases respectively, with 9 bases between them. CDR1 is LGHNA and CDR2 is YNFKEQ in the germline V gene. CDR3 size: 16 residues. CDR3 nucleotide sequence: TGTGCCAGCAGCCAAGATGAGGTTAGTGGGGCCAACGTCCTGACTTTC. Its protein is CASSQDEVSGANVLTF.

DNA for the CDR3: TGTGCCAGCAGCCCTCGGGGGAAGTACGAGCAGTACTTC. Encoded protein: CASSPRGKYEQYF. The chain uses TRBV5-4 and TRBJ2-7; weak D call: TRBD2 (6 bases). Germline loops: CDR1 SGHNT, CDR2 YYREEE (reference sequence). Trimming took off 4 bases at V and 4 bases at J, with 12 bases between the two ends. The CDR3 spans 13 residues.

There are a few counts of this clone. The chain combines TRBV30 with TRBJ1-2, with D unclear. There are 14 residues in the CDR3. The germline CDR1 and CDR2 sequences are GTSNPN and SVGIG (reference sequence). V gave up 1 base and J gave up 6 bases, with 15 bases separating them. CDR3 DNA sequence: TGTGCCTGGAGTGATAACCCACGGCAGGATGGCTACACCTTC. Its protein is CAWSDNPRQDGYTF.

The chain is built from TRBV7-6 and TRBJ2-3; 7 bases map to TRBD1. Germline-derived CDR1 and CDR2 are SGHVS and FNYEAQ. The CDR3 runs to 16 residues. After removal of 3 bases from V and 2 bases from J, the junction contained 8 bases not matched to a gene. The DNA for the CDR3 is TGTGCCAGCAGCTTGAGTCCGGGACAGCTCACAGATACGCAGTATTTT. Its translation: CASSLSPGQLTDTQYF.

This clone has a single count. CDR3 bases: TGTGCCTCCGGTGCTGGCAGGGTGGAGGGTGGCTACACCTTC. Amino acids: CASGAGRVEGGYTF. The chain combines TRBV10-3 with TRBJ1-2; maybe TRBD1 (5 bases). The CDR3 runs 14 residues. Per the germline V gene, CDR1 is ENHRY and CDR2 is SYGVKD. Trimming stripped 11 bases from V and 7 bases from J, with 23 bases between.

This rearrangement joins TRBV28 to TRBJ2-7; tentatively, D is TRBD2 (6 bases). The CDR3 contains 15 residues. Germline loops: CDR1 MDHEN, CDR2 SYDVKM. Trimming took off 3 bases at V and 0 bases at J, with 12 bases between the two ends. The CDR3 coding sequence is TGTGCCAGCAGTTTTCCGGCGGGGAGCTCCTACGAGCAGTACTTC. The encoded protein is CASSFPAGSSYEQYF.

V and J are TRBV7-2 and TRBJ1-2; 7 bases map to TRBD1. The CDR3 extends over 17 amino acids. Trimming removed 4 bases from V and 2 bases from J; junction bases left unmatched: 13. From germline, CDR1 is SGHTA and CDR2 FQGNSA. CDR3: CASSSSTNTDRNYGYTF. The DNA of the CDR3 is TGTGCCAGCAGCTCATCAACAAACACGGACAGGAACTATGGCTACACCTTC.

The chain combines TRBV27 with TRBJ2-3; D might be TRBD2 (6 bases). The ends were cut back, 5 bases at V and 1 base at J, with 16 bases in the middle. Germline CDR1 MNHEY, CDR2 SMNVEV (reference sequence). The CDR3 length is 16 residues. CDR3 nucleotides: TGTGCCAGCAGTAACCTGCCGGGACTGGGCACAGATACGCAGTATTTT. Its translation: CASSNLPGLGTDTQYF.

About this clone: At one boundary the junction diverges from the germline segment, which might be a read error. This rearrangement joins TRBV7-7 to TRBJ1-3; D is possibly TRBD1 (5 bases). Germline CDR1 SSHAT, CDR2 FNYEAQ (reference sequence). There are 15 residues in the CDR3. The CDR3 is CASSSSRGFGNTIYF. The DNA of the CDR3 is TGTGCTAGCAGCTCTTCTAGGGGTTTTGGAAACACCATATATTTT.

This chain uses TRBV4-2 with TRBJ2-2; 8 nucleotides match TRBD2. The germline CDR1 and CDR2 sequences are LGHNA and YNFKEQ. Losses at the gene ends were 1 base for V and 2 bases for J; bases not matched to a gene: 3. The CDR3 length is 16 residues. The CDR3 reads CASSQVGLENTGELFF. DNA for the CDR3: TGTGCCAGCAGCCAAGTGGGACTAGAAAACACCGGGGAGCTGTTTTTT.

The chain's CDR3 is CASSFEGARTDTQYF. The CDR3 region has the DNA TGTGCCAGCAGCTTCGAGGGGGCCCGCACAGATACGCAGTATTTT. The chain links TRBV11-3 to TRBJ2-3; 7 bases map to TRBD1. Unmatched junction bases numbered 4, after V lost 3 bases and J lost 1 base. The CDR3 has 15 residues. Germline CDR1 and CDR2: SGHNT and YENEEA.

J is TRBJ2-3 and V is TRBV5-1; TRBD2 matches at 9 bases. The J segment lost 3 bases and the V segment lost 1 base, leaving 3 bases of the junction unmatched. This CDR3 comprises 15 residues. Germline values: CDR1 SGHRS, CDR2 YFSETQ. Here the CDR3 reads CASSLQSGRTDTQYF. The DNA for the CDR3 is TGCGCCAGCAGCTTGCAGAGCGGGAGGACAGATACGCAGTATTTT.

In this sample, this clone turned up a few times. A read error may account for a junction end that differs from germline. The rearrangement uses TRBV6-1 and TRBJ2-7, with D possibly being TRBD1 (6 bases). CDR3 size: 12 residues. CDR1 and CDR2 (germline): MNHNS, SASEGT. CDR3: CASSEMDSRNSF. CDR3 sequence (DNA): TGTGCCAGCAGTGAAATGGACAGCCGAAACAGCTTC.

The chain employs TRBV29-1 and TRBJ2-5; 9 bases align to TRBD1. The V and J ends lost 4 bases and 6 bases, in that order; junction bases with no gene match: 3. The CDR3 covers 12 residues. Germline assignment: CDR1 SQVTM and CDR2 ANQGSEA. CDR3 residues: CSVAGQGQTQYF. CDR3 in DNA: TGCAGCGTTGCAGGACAGGGGCAGACCCAGTACTTC.